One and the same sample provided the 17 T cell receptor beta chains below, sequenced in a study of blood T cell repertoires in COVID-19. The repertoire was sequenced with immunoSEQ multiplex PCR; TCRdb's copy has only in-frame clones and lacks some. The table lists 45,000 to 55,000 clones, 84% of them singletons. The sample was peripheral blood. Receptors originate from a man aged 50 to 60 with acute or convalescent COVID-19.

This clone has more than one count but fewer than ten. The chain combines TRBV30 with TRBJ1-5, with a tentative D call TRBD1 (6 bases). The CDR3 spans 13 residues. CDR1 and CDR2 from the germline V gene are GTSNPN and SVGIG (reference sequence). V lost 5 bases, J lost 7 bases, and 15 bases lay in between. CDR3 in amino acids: CAWGRRGGQPQHF. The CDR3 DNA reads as TGTGCCTGGGGGAGGAGGGGGGGACAGCCCCAGCATTTT.

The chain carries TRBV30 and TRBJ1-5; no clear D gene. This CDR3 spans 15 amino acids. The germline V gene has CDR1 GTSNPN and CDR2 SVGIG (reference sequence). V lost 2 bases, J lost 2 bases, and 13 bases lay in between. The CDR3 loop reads CAWSPRIWGNQPQHF. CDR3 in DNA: TGTGCCTGGAGTCCTAGGATCTGGGGCAATCAGCCCCAGCATTTT.

The CDR3 DNA sequence: TGCAGCGTTAGACAGGGTCCCAACGAGCAGTACTTC. Translation: CSVRQGPNEQYF. V gene TRBV29-1 combines with J gene TRBJ2-7; TRBD1 agrees at 7 bases. V shed 5 bases and J 5 bases; nucleotides not matched to a gene: 6. CDR1 is SQVTM and CDR2 is ANQGSEA in the germline V gene. The CDR3 extends over 12 amino acids.

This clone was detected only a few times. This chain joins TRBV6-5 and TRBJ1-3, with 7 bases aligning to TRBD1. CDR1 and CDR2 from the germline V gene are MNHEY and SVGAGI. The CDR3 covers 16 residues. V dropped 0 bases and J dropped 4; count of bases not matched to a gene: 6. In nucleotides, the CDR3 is TGTGCCAGCAGTTACTCCGACAGGGCAAAGGGAAACACCATATATTTT. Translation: CASSYSDRAKGNTIYF.

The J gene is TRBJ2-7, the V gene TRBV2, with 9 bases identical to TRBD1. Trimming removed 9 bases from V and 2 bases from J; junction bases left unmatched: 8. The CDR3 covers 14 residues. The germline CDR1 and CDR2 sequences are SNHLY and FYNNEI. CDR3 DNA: TGTGCCAGAGGGGGGACAGGGCTCACCTACGAGCAGTACTTC. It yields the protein CARGGTGLTYEQYF.

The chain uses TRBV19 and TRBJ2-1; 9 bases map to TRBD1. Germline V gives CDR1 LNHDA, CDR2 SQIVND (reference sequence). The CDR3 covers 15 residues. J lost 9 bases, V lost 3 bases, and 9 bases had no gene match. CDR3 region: CASSMGQGRVSEQFF. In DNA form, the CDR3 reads TGTGCCAGTAGTATGGGACAGGGTAGGGTGAGTGAGCAGTTCTTC.

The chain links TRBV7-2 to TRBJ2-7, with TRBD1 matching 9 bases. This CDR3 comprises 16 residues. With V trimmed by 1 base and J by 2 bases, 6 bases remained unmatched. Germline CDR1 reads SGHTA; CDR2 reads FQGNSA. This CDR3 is CASSLVGTGRTYEQYF. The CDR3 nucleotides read TGTGCCAGCAGCTTAGTTGGGACAGGGAGGACCTACGAGCAGTACTTC.

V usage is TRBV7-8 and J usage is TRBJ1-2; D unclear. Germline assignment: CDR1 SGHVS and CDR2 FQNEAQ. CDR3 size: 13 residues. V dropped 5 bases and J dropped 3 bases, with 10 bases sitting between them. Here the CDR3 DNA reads TGTGCCAGCAGCCCGAACAGAGACTATGGCTACACCTTC. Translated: CASSPNRDYGYTF.

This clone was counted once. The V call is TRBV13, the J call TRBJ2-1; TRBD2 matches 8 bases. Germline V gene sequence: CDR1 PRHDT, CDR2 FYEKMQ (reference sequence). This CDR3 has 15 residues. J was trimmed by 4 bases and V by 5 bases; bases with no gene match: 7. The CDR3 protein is CASSPRTSPYNEQFF. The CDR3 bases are TGTGCCAGCAGCCCTAGGACTAGCCCGTACAATGAGCAGTTCTTC.

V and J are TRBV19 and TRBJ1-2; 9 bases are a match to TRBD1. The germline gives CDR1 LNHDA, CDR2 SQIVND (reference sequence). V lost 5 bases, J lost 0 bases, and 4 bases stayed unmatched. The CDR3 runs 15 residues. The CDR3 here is CASSETGGTNYGYTF. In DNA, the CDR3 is TGTGCCAGTAGTGAGACAGGGGGAACTAACTATGGCTACACCTTC.

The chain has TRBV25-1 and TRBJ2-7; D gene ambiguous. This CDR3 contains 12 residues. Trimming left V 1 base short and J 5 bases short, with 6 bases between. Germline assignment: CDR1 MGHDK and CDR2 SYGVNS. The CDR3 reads CASSELRDEQYF. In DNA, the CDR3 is TGTGCCAGCAGTGAATTAAGAGACGAGCAGTACTTC.

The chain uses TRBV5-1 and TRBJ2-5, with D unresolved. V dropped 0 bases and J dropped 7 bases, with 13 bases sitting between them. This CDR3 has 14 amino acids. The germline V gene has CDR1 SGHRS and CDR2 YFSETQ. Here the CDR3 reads CASSLDGPLGTQYF. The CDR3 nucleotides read TGCGCCAGCAGCTTGGATGGGCCGCTTGGGACCCAGTACTTC.

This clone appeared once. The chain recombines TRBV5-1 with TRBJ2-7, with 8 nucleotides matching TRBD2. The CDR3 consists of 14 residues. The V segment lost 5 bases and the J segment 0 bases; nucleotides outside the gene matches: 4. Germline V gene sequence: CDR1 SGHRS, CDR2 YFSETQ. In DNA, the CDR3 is TGCGCCAGCAGGTCGGGGACTAGCTCCTACGAGCAGTACTTC. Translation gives CASRSGTSSYEQYF.

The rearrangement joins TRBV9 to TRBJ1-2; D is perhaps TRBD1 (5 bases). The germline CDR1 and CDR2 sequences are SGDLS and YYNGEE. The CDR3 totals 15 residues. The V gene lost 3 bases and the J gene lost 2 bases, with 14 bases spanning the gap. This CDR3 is CASSALLGGNYGYTF. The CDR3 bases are TGTGCCAGCAGCGCCCTTCTTGGGGGGAACTATGGCTACACCTTC.

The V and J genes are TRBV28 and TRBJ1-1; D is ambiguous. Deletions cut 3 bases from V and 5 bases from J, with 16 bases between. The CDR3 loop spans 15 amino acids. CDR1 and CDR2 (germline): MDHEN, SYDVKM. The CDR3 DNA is TGTGCCAGCAGTTTCTACGGCCTCCGGAGGACTGAAGCTTTCTTT. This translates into CASSFYGLRRTEAFF.

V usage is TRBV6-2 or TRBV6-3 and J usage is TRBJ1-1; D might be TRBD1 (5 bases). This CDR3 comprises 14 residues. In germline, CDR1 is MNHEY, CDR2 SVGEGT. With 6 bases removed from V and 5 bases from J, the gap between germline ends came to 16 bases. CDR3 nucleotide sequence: TGTGCCAGCAGGCCTCCGGGACTAACGACTGAAGCTTTCTTT. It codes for CASRPPGLTTEAFF.

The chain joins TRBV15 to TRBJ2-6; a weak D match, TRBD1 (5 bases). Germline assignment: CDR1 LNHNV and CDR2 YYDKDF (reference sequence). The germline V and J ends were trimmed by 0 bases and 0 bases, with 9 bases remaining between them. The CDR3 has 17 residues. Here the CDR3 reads CATSRDGDSSGANVLTF. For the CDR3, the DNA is TGTGCCACCAGCAGAGATGGAGACAGCTCTGGGGCCAACGTCCTGACTTTC.